These 26 T cell receptor beta chains were sequenced from one sample in a study of shared clonotypes between healthy human individuals. Sequencing was performed with immunoSEQ multiplex PCR; in TCRdb, only in-frame clones are kept and a portion is missing. Of approximately 95,000 clones in the sample, less than 80% were seen once. Sequenced material: memory CD8+ T cells sorted from blood. The subset denotes: CD45RO+ cells pooled with CCR7-negative TemRA cells. The receptors were gathered from a man aged 25 to 45 in good health.

This chain connects TRBV5-1 to TRBJ2-3, with a possible D match to TRBD1 (5 bases). V was cut by 1 base and J by 0 bases, with 9 bases left in between. Germline loops: CDR1 SGHRS, CDR2 YFSETQ. The CDR3 is 15 amino acids. This CDR3 reads CASSLTGQSTDTQYF. The CDR3 coding sequence is TGCGCCAGCAGCTTGACCGGACAAAGCACAGATACGCAGTATTTT.

In this sample, this clone turned up once. The chain couples TRBV7-9 to TRBJ2-5, with D perhaps matching TRBD1 or TRBD2 (5 bases each). This CDR3 is built from 14 residues. The germline V gene encodes CDR1 SEHNR and CDR2 FQNEAQ (reference sequence). Trimming removed 6 bases at V and 5 bases at J, with 16 bases between. The DNA of the CDR3 is TGTGCCAGCAGGCCCTCGGGGCTGACGGAGACCCAGTACTTC. This codes for CASRPSGLTETQYF.

This clone was recorded a few times. The chain is built from TRBV10-3 and TRBJ2-7, with unresolved D. V lost 4 bases, J lost 4 bases, and 14 bases lay in between. This CDR3 has 14 residues. The V gene's germline CDR1 is ENHRY and CDR2 SYGVKD. CDR3 residues: CAISVGVPYYEQYF. Here the CDR3 DNA reads TGTGCCATCAGTGTTGGGGTACCATATTACGAGCAGTACTTC.

The rearrangement joins TRBV19 to TRBJ1-2; D ambiguous. V was cut by 6 bases and J by 5 bases, with 10 bases left in between. CDR3 length equals 12 residues. Looked up from germline, CDR1 is LNHDA and CDR2 is SQIVND (reference sequence). For the CDR3, the DNA is TGTGCCAGTAGGTCGGGAGATTATGGCTACACCTTC. This encodes CASRSGDYGYTF.

The V gene is TRBV11-3, the J gene TRBJ2-1; D unclear. CDR1 is SGHNT, CDR2 YENEEA, per germline. The V and J ends lost 3 bases and 10 bases respectively, with 13 bases between them. CDR3 length: 13 residues. The CDR3 loop is CASSFDSTGEQFF. CDR3 nucleotides: TGTGCCAGCAGCTTTGACTCGACCGGAGAGCAGTTCTTC.

The chain couples TRBV7-8 to TRBJ2-4; D not resolved. V dropped 4 bases and J dropped 0 bases, with 16 bases sitting between them. The CDR3 loop spans 17 amino acids. CDR1 and CDR2 (germline): SGHVS, FQNEAQ. This chain's CDR3 is CASSYPPGRLAKNIQYF. The CDR3 bases are TGTGCCAGCAGCTATCCCCCGGGTCGACTAGCCAAAAACATTCAGTACTTC. Filled out from reference TRBV7-8 and TRBJ2-4, the complete variable domain reads GAGVSQSPRYKVAKRGQDVALRCDPISGHVSLFWYQQALGQGPEFLTYFQNEAQLDKSGLPSDRFFAERPEGSVSTLKIQRTQQEDSAVYLCASSYPPGRLAKNIQYFGAGTRLSVL.

This clone was counted at least ten times. The chain couples TRBV7-2 to TRBJ2-1; 7 positions match TRBD2. There are 14 residues in the CDR3. Germline loops: CDR1 SGHTA, CDR2 FQGNSA. With V trimmed by 5 bases and J by 7 bases, 8 bases remained unmatched. The chain's CDR3 is CASSPSGNGNEQFF. CDR3 DNA sequence: TGTGCCAGCAGCCCCAGCGGGAACGGGAATGAGCAGTTCTTC.

J is TRBJ2-7 and V is TRBV7-9; D possibly uses TRBD1 or TRBD2 (7 bases each). The V and J ends lost 5 bases and 3 bases respectively, with 14 bases between them. CDR3 length: 14 amino acids. CDR1 and CDR2 from the germline V gene are SEHNR and FQNEAQ (reference sequence). The CDR3 sequence is CASSETGTNYEQYF. The CDR3 region has the DNA TGTGCCAGCAGCGAGACAGGGACTAACTACGAGCAGTACTTC.

This clone has a single count. This rearrangement joins TRBV11-2 to TRBJ2-1; no firm D call. CDR3 length equals 16 residues. Trimming left V 2 bases short and J 0 bases short, with 11 bases between. CDR1 is SGHAT, CDR2 FQNNGV, per germline. Here the CDR3 reads CASSLLGPSSYNEQFF. The CDR3 DNA is TGTGCCAGCAGCTTATTAGGGCCGAGCTCCTACAATGAGCAGTTCTTC. Drawing the rest from reference TRBV11-2 and TRBJ2-1, the complete variable domain is EAGVAQSPRYKIIEKRQSVAFWCNPISGHATLYWYQQILGQGPKLLIQFQNNGVVDDSQLPKDRFSAERLKGVDSTLKIQPAKLEDSAVYLCASSLLGPSSYNEQFFGPGTRLTVL.

The chain carries TRBV4-1 and TRBJ2-7; a possible D gene is TRBD2 (6 bases). From germline, CDR1 is MGHRA and CDR2 YSYEKL. The CDR3 covers 17 residues. The ends were cut back, 1 base at V and 2 bases at J, with 18 bases in the middle. CDR3 bases: TGCGCCAGCAGCCAAGGGGATAGCGGTGGCAGAACCTACGAGCAGTACTTC. Translation gives CASSQGDSGGRTYEQYF.

The rearrangement uses TRBV28 and TRBJ1-3; D is unresolved. Germline V lookup: CDR1 MDHEN, CDR2 SYDVKM. Trimming took off 1 base at V and 0 bases at J, with 10 bases between the two ends. There are 16 residues in the CDR3. The CDR3 region is CASSLYGDSSGNTIYF. DNA for the CDR3: TGTGCCAGCAGTTTATATGGGGATTCCTCTGGAAACACCATATATTTT.

V usage is TRBV28 and J usage is TRBJ2-7; the D gene is possibly TRBD1 (5 bases). Trimming removed 4 bases at V and 2 bases at J, with 6 bases between. There are 12 residues in the CDR3. Germline CDR1 and CDR2: MDHEN and SYDVKM. The CDR3 DNA sequence: TGTGCCAGCAGTTCACAGGCCTACGAGCAGTACTTC. It yields the protein CASSSQAYEQYF.

V usage is TRBV6-1 and J usage is TRBJ2-3; 11 bases agree with TRBD2. Germline trimming cut 3 bases from V and 5 bases from J; bases unmatched to any gene: 1. This CDR3 comprises 14 residues. Germline V gene data show CDR1 as MNHNS and CDR2 as SASEGT. CDR3 in amino acids: CASSEGLAVDTQYF. CDR3 sequence (DNA): TGTGCCAGCAGTGAGGGACTAGCGGTAGATACGCAGTATTTT.

V gene TRBV29-1 combines with J gene TRBJ2-3; no clear D gene. Germline loops: CDR1 SQVTM, CDR2 ANQGSEA. V was trimmed by 3 bases and J by 2 bases, leaving 12 bases between them. The CDR3 runs to 14 residues. The DNA of the CDR3 is TGCAGCGTTGACGGCAGCTATAACACAGATACGCAGTATTTT. It translates to CSVDGSYNTDTQYF.

This clone has only one observation. J is TRBJ2-4 and V is TRBV18; D is unresolved. The CDR3 contains 14 residues. The germline V and J ends were trimmed by 2 bases and 5 bases, with 10 bases remaining between them. CDR1 and CDR2 (germline): KGHSH, LQKENI. CDR3 sequence: CASSPIGGENIQYF. For the CDR3, the DNA is TGTGCCAGCTCACCAATCGGCGGCGAAAACATTCAGTACTTC.

The gene calls are TRBV4-2 and TRBJ2-1; 8 bases are a match to TRBD2. CDR1 and CDR2 from the germline V gene are LGHNA and YNFKEQ. This CDR3 has 22 residues. V lost 1 base to trimming and J lost 10 bases; unmatched junction nucleotides: 30. The CDR3 spells CASSQGLFWLAGSVGTAWEQFF. The DNA for the CDR3 is TGTGCCAGCAGCCAAGGGTTGTTCTGGCTAGCGGGTAGCGTTGGCACAGCATGGGAGCAGTTCTTC.

This chain connects TRBV28 to TRBJ1-5; no clear D gene. There are 12 residues in the CDR3. Germline-derived CDR1 and CDR2 are MDHEN and SYDVKM. V shed 5 bases and J shed 6 bases, with 8 bases lying between them. Here the CDR3 reads CASSPLVQPQHF. CDR3 nucleotides: TGTGCCAGCAGTCCCCTGGTTCAGCCCCAGCATTTT.

This clone has a single count. V gene TRBV5-1 combines with J gene TRBJ2-5; D assignment may be TRBD1 or TRBD2 (5 bases each). Germline V gene data show CDR1 as SGHRS and CDR2 as YFSETQ. The CDR3 runs to 15 residues. V was trimmed by 4 bases and J by 2 bases, leaving 15 bases between them. CDR3 in DNA: TGCGCCAGCAGCCGGGACGTTCGCTCACAAGAGACCCAGTACTTC. Translation gives CASSRDVRSQETQYF.

This chain uses TRBV4-1 with TRBJ2-3; no clear D gene. V was pared by 0 bases and J by 6 bases, with 7 bases between. CDR1 is MGHRA and CDR2 is YSYEKL in the germline V gene. CDR3 length: 13 amino acids. CDR3 in DNA: TGCGCCAGCAGCCAAGATTTCTCGGATACGCAGTATTTT. It specifies CASSQDFSDTQYF.

This sequence joins TRBV6-5 and TRBJ1-1, with no clear D. The CDR3 runs 13 residues. Trimming took off 6 bases at V and 7 bases at J, with 15 bases between the two ends. Germline loops: CDR1 MNHEY, CDR2 SVGAGI. CDR3 in amino acids: CASSTRLEIEAFF. The CDR3, as DNA: TGTGCCAGCAGCACCCGATTGGAGATTGAAGCTTTCTTT.

This clone was seen a single time. The chain has TRBV2 and TRBJ2-3, with unresolved D. Trimming pared 5 bases from V and 5 bases from J, leaving 11 bases between. CDR1 is SNHLY, CDR2 FYNNEI, per germline. The CDR3 runs 13 residues. CDR3 DNA sequence: TGTGCCAGCAGTATAGATCGTGGAGATACGCAGTATTTT. It encodes CASSIDRGDTQYF. Supplemented by reference TRBV2 and TRBJ2-3, the full variable domain reads EPEVTQTPSHQVTQMGQEVILRCVPISNHLYFYWYRQILGQKVEFLVSFYNNEISEKSEIFDDQFSVERPDGSNFTLKIRSTKLEDSAMYFCASSIDRGDTQYFGPGTRLTVL.

This chain joins TRBV5-1 and TRBJ1-2; 7 positions agree with TRBD1. The length of the CDR3 is 15 residues. Per germline, CDR1 SGHRS and CDR2 YFSETQ. V lost 2 bases, J lost 6 bases, and 10 bases stayed unmatched. As DNA, the CDR3 is TGCGCCAGCAGCTTATCTTTGGGACAGTTTAATGGCTACACCTTC. Translated: CASSLSLGQFNGYTF.

J is TRBJ1-3 and V is TRBV7-8; no clear D. This CDR3 has 14 residues. The V end was cut by 2 bases, the J end by 7 bases, with 12 bases between. Germline V gene sequence: CDR1 SGHVS, CDR2 FQNEAQ. CDR3 sequence (DNA): TGTGCCAGCAGCTTATGGAGTATTTGGAACACCATATATTTT. As protein: CASSLWSIWNTIYF.

The CDR3 loop is CASAGGGDTEAFF. The DNA of the CDR3 is TGTGCCAGCGCCGGTGGAGGCGACACTGAAGCTTTCTTT. The rearrangement links TRBV28 to TRBJ1-1; D unresolved. V lost 8 bases to trimming and J lost 3 bases, with 13 bases between them. The length of the CDR3 is 13 residues. Germline V gene lookup returns CDR1 MDHEN and CDR2 SYDVKM. The variable domain in full, completed from reference TRBV28 and TRBJ1-1, reads DVKVTQSSRYLVKRTGEKVFLECVQDMDHENMFWYRQDPGLGLRLIYFSYDVKMKEKGDIPEGYSVSREKKERFSLILESASTNQTSMYLCASAGGGDTEAFFGQGTRLTVV.

Points on this clone: The same CDR3 arises from other DNA sequences in this sample as well. The gene calls are TRBV29-1 and TRBJ2-1; the match to TRBD2 covers 10 bases. The junction had 4 bases not matched to a gene; V was cut back by 1 base and J by 7 bases. CDR1 and CDR2 from the germline V gene are SQVTM and ANQGSEA. The length of the CDR3 is 14 residues. CDR3 bases: TGCAGCGTTGAAGGGCTAGCGGGGGAAAATGAGCAGTTCTTC. This codes for CSVEGLAGENEQFF.

This chain joins TRBV28 and TRBJ2-7; possible D gene TRBD2, 5 bases. Trimming took off 10 bases at V and 2 bases at J, with 12 bases between the two ends. Germline V gives CDR1 MDHEN, CDR2 SYDVKM. The CDR3 sequence is 12 residues long. CDR3 DNA: TGTGCCACCGCGGGTAGTCCCTACGAGCAGTACTTC. Residues: CATAGSPYEQYF.